This T cell receptor beta chain was found in a study of shared clonotypes between healthy human individuals. Study at large: Three plates were used per donor for CD4 naive, three for CD4 memory, two for CD8 naive and one for CD8 memory.

CDR1 and CDR2 from the germline V gene are ENHRY and SYGVKD. Trimming left V 8 bases short and J 6 bases short, with 17 bases between. The CDR3 runs to 14 residues. In the sorted-subset replicate PCRs, about 200 ng DNA, 25,000 to 30,000 T cell genomes, was used. In the authors' workflow: Filtering differed since immunoSEQ provided only junctions, with no quality scores. The method was immunoSEQ multiplex PCR; TCRdb's version includes in-frame clones alone and lacks a portion of them. V, J and clone size derive from that table, while D and trimming were established from the DNA sequence. Here the sample spans 2,500,000 or so clones, roughly 93% being singletons. Memory CD4+ cells were the fraction left after CD45RA+ naive selection.

The clonotype was recovered from a man aged 18 to 30 in good health. Some clones in this sample may be carry-over from other donors' samples. Material: naive CD4+ T cells from PBMCs. Stated subset: CD45RA+ positively selected. The chain employs TRBV10-3 and TRBJ2-4; D is possibly TRBD1 or TRBD2 (5 bases each). CDR3 coding DNA: TGTGCCATCTCCCCGGAGAGGGGATCAAACATTCAGTACTTC. Its translation: CAISPERGSNIQYF.